The 16 T cell receptor beta chains given below trace back to one sample, sequenced in a study of blood T cell repertoires in COVID-19. Only in-frame clones appear in the TCRdb table, and some are missing; sequencing was by immunoSEQ multiplex PCR. The top ten clones hold over 8.5% of a sample with a few hundred thousand clones, roughly 90% of them seen once. Sequencing input: peripheral blood. Receptors were obtained from a woman aged 25 to 39 with COVID-19, enrolled during active disease.

This clone was seen just once. CDR3 sequence: CASSYNRGESPLHF. The CDR3 DNA reads TGTGCCAGCAGTTACAACAGGGGAGAATCACCCCTCCACTTT. The chain employs TRBV5-6 and TRBJ1-6; 7 bases map to TRBD1. Looked up from germline, CDR1 is SGHDT and CDR2 is YYEEEE. The CDR3 is 14 amino acids. Trimming at V came to 5 bases and at J to 10 bases, leaving 9 bases not matched to a gene.

The sample holds one count of this clone. This chain uses TRBV12-3 or TRBV12-4 with TRBJ2-7; D remains unclear. V was trimmed by 3 bases and J by 2 bases, leaving 8 bases between them. The CDR3 has 13 residues. The CDR3 sequence: CASSFAGTYEQYF. In DNA, the CDR3 is TGTGCCAGCAGTTTCGCAGGAACCTACGAGCAGTACTTC.

DNA for the CDR3: TGTGCCAGCAGCCCCAGGACAGGGAGGGCTGAGCAGTTCTTC. It specifies CASSPRTGRAEQFF. The V and J genes are TRBV7-8 and TRBJ2-1, with D perhaps TRBD1 (8 bases). V was cut by 5 bases and J by 9 bases, with 17 bases left in between. CDR1 SGHVS and CDR2 FQNEAQ come from the germline V gene. The CDR3 is 14 amino acids.

This chain connects TRBV6-5 to TRBJ1-6; D possibly corresponds to TRBD1 (5 bases). The CDR3 consists of 16 residues. Trimming took off 2 bases at V and 8 bases at J, with 16 bases between the two ends. Germline V gene lookup returns CDR1 MNHEY and CDR2 SVGAGI. As DNA, the CDR3 is TGTGCCAGCAGTTACGACTTCAGGGAAGCTGATTCACCCCTCCACTTT. As protein: CASSYDFREADSPLHF.

The chain has TRBV6-5 and TRBJ1-2; TRBD1 agrees at 9 bases. The length of the CDR3 is 14 residues. After removal of 7 bases from V and 4 bases from J, the junction contained 7 bases not matched to a gene. Germline CDR1 is MNHEY and CDR2 is SVGAGI. CDR3 DNA: TGTGCCAGCACGGGGACAGGGCGTCTCTATGGCTACACCTTC. This translates into CASTGTGRLYGYTF.

For this clone: This specimen includes other DNA sequences encoding the same CDR3. The chain uses TRBV7-9 and TRBJ1-4; no reliable D call. The ends were cut back, 2 bases at V and 3 bases at J, with 7 bases in the middle. Per germline, CDR1 SEHNR and CDR2 FQNEAQ (reference sequence). The CDR3 contains 14 residues. CDR3: CASSLRGANEKLFF. The DNA of the CDR3 is TGTGCCAGCAGCTTACGAGGTGCTAATGAAAAACTGTTTTTT. Combining the CDR3 with reference TRBV7-9 and TRBJ1-4 gives the whole variable domain DTGVSQNPRHKITKRGQNVTFRCDPISEHNRLYWYRQTLGQGPEFLTYFQNEAQLEKSRLLSDRFSAERPKGSFSTLEIQRTEQGDSAMYLCASSLRGANEKLFFGSGTQLSVL.

V usage is TRBV5-1 and J usage is TRBJ1-3; D unresolved. Between the trimmed V and J ends, which lost 0 bases and 4 bases, there was a span of 17 bases. The CDR3 has 17 residues. CDR1 SGHRS and CDR2 YFSETQ come from the germline V gene. This CDR3 reads CASSLDLTGGPGNTIYF. The CDR3 nucleotides read TGCGCCAGCAGCTTGGACTTAACGGGAGGGCCGGGAAACACCATATATTTT.

V is TRBV19 and J is TRBJ2-1; 8 nucleotides match TRBD2. Germline V gene lookup returns CDR1 LNHDA and CDR2 SQIVND (reference sequence). The CDR3 covers 16 residues. V was pared by 5 bases and J by 4 bases, with 10 bases of the junction left unmatched. The CDR3 region has the DNA TGTGCCAGTAGTCTCTTAGCGGGGTCTTTTTACAATGAGCAGTTCTTC. Translated, it gives CASSLLAGSFYNEQFF.

The gene calls are TRBV5-4 and TRBJ1-1, with TRBD1 matching 11 bases. Germline V gives CDR1 SGHNT, CDR2 YYREEE (reference sequence). The CDR3 has 13 amino acids. With 4 bases clipped from V and 12 bases from J, the junction kept 8 bases outside the gene matches. CDR3: CASSPRTGGESFF. CDR3 nucleotide sequence: TGTGCCAGCAGCCCTCGGACAGGGGGCGAGTCTTTCTTT.

This chain joins TRBV3-1 (or the pseudogene TRBV3-2) and TRBJ1-1, with TRBD1 matching 7 bases. Losses at the gene ends were 4 bases for V and 1 base for J; bases not matched to a gene: 9. The CDR3 consists of 16 residues. Germline loops: CDR1 LGHDT, CDR2 YNNKEL (reference sequence). CDR3 sequence reads: CASSPLPDRANTEAFF. CDR3 nucleotide sequence: TGTGCCAGCAGCCCCCTCCCCGACAGGGCGAACACTGAAGCTTTCTTT.

The CDR3 sequence: CASSQAGGLYSPLHF. CDR3 in DNA: TGCGCCAGCAGCCAAGCCGGGGGACTTTATTCACCCCTCCACTTT. V and J are TRBV4-1 and TRBJ1-6, with D possibly matching TRBD1 (5 bases). The CDR3 has 15 residues. V was clipped by 1 base and J by 8 bases, with 12 bases between them. CDR1 is MGHRA, CDR2 YSYEKL, per germline.

The chain joins TRBV9 to TRBJ2-3; possible D gene TRBD2, 5 bases. Trimming left V 0 bases short and J 0 bases short, with 8 bases between. This CDR3 is built from 15 residues. Germline V gives CDR1 SGDLS, CDR2 YYNGEE. The CDR3, as DNA: TGTGCCAGCAGCGTAGGAGCGGTGAGCACAGATACGCAGTATTTT. It translates to CASSVGAVSTDTQYF.

The CDR3 DNA follows: TGTGCCAGCAGCTTGGGACAGGGAACACCCTCCTACAATGAGCAGTTCTTC. Translation gives CASSLGQGTPSYNEQFF. The chain uses TRBV11-2 and TRBJ2-1; TRBD1 agrees at 9 bases. Germline CDR1 and CDR2: SGHAT and FQNNGV. This CDR3 is 17 amino acids long. J gave up 0 bases and V 3 bases, and 6 bases lay outside the gene matches.

The chain joins TRBV3-1 (or the pseudogene TRBV3-2) to TRBJ2-2; 10 bases agree with TRBD1. V was pared by 3 bases and J by 8 bases, with 0 bases of the junction left unmatched. Germline V gene sequence: CDR1 LGHDT, CDR2 YNNKEL (reference sequence). There are 13 residues in the CDR3. The chain's CDR3 is CASSQDRGGELFF. The CDR3 DNA is TGTGCCAGCAGCCAGGACAGGGGGGGGGAGCTGTTTTTT.

The chain employs TRBV11-2 and TRBJ1-1; no clear D. The germline V gene encodes CDR1 SGHAT and CDR2 FQNNGV. The CDR3 is 14 amino acids. Between the trimmed V and J ends, which lost 5 bases and 5 bases, there was a span of 15 bases. The CDR3 loop reads CASSHTVRSTEAFF. Written as DNA, the CDR3 is TGTGCCAGCAGCCATACGGTGAGGTCGACTGAAGCTTTCTTT.

The CDR3 here is CASSPRTSGYTGELFF. The CDR3 DNA reads TGCGCCAGCAGCCCCCGGACTAGCGGGTACACCGGGGAGCTGTTTTTT. The V call is TRBV4-1, the J call TRBJ2-2; 11 bases match TRBD2. Germline V gene sequence: CDR1 MGHRA, CDR2 YSYEKL. CDR3 length: 16 amino acids. V was pared by 4 bases and J by 3 bases, with 4 bases of the junction left unmatched.